This T cell receptor (beta chain) was recorded in a study of blood T cell repertoires in COVID-19. As for the study in general: Acute-phase and convalescent COVID-19 samples originated in the United States, Italy and Spain.

This clone appeared once. Original processing notes: Researchers report that nucleated cell counts were estimated from reference gene primer amplification. Repertoires were generated with immunoSEQ multiplex PCR, while TCRdb's copy carries only in-frame clones and drops some. V and J calls plus clone size are reproduced from that table; the DNA served to infer D and trimming. Of some 360,000 clones detected, approximately 87% appear once; the ten largest clones hold 2% to 2.5%. The V gene lost 1 base and the J gene lost 6 bases, with 15 bases spanning the gap. This CDR3 is built from 16 residues. CDR1 MGHRA and CDR2 YSYEKL come from the germline V gene.

The source of this sequence is a woman aged 60 to 75 with COVID-19, enrolled during active disease. This chain uses TRBV4-1 with TRBJ2-2, with a tentative D call TRBD2 (6 bases). The sample consisted of peripheral blood. CDR3 bases: TGCGCCAGCAGCCAAGTCTCGGGGGTTGTAGCCGGGGAGCTGTTTTTT. Amino acids: CASSQVSGVVAGELFF.